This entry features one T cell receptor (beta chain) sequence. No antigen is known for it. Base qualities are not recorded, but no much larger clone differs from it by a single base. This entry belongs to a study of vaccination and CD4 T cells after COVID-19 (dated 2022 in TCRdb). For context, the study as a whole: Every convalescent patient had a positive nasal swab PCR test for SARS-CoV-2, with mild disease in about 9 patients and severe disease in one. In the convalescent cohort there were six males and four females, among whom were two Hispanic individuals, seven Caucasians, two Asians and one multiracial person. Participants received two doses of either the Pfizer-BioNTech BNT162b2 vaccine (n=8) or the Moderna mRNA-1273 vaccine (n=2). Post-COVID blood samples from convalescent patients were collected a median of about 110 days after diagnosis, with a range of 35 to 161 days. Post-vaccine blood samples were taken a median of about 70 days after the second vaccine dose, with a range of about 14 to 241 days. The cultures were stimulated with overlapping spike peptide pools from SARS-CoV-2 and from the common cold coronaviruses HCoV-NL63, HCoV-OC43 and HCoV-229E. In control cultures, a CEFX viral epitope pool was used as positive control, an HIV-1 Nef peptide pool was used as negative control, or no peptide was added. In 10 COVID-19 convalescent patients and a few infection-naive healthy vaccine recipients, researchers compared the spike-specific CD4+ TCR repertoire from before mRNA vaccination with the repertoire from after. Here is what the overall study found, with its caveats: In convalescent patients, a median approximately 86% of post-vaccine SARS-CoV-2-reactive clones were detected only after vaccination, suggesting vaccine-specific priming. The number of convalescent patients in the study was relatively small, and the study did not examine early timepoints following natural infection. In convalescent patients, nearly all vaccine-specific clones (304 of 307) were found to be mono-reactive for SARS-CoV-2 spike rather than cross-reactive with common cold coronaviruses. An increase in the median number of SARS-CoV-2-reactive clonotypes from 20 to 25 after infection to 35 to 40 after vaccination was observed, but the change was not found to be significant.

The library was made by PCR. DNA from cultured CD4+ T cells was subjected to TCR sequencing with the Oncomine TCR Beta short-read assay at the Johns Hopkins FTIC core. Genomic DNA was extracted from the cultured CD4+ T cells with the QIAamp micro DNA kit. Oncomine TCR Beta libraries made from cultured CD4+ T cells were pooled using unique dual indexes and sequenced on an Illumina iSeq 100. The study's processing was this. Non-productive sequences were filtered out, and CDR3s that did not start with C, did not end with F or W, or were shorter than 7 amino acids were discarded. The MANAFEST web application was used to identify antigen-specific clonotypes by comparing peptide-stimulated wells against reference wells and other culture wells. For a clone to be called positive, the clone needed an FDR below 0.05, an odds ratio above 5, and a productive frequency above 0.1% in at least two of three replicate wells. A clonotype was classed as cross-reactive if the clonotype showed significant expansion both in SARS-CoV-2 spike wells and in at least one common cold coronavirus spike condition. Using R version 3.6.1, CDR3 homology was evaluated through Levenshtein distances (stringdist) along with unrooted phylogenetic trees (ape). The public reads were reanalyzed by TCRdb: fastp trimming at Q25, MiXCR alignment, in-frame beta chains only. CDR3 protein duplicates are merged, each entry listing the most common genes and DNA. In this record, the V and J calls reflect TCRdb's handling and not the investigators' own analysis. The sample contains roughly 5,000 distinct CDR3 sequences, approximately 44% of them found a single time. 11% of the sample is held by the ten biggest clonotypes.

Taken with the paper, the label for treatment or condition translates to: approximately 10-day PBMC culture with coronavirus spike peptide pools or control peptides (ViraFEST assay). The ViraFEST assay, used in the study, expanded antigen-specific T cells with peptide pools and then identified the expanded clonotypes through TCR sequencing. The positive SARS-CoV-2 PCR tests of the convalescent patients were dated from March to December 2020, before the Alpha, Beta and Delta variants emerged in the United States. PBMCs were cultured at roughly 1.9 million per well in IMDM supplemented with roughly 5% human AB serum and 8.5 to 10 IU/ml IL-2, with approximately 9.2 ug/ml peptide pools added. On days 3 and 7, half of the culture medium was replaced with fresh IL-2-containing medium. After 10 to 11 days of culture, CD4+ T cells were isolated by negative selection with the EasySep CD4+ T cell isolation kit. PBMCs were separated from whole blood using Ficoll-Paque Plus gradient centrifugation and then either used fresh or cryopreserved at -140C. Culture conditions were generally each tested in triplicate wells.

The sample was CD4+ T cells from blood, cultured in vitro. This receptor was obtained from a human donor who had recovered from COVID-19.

The bases are TGCAGTGCTTCTCAAGTAACAGATACGCAGTATTTT. Translated, this is CSASQVTDTQYF. The rearranged chain carries TRBV20-1 and TRBJ2-3, with no reliable assignment of the D segment. Taken from cysteine to phenylalanine, the CDR3 has 12 residues. Left in the record is the CDR3 DNA by itself, 36 bases read in frame from the first base. V is reduced by 5 bases and J by 3 bases, leaving a spacing of 9 bases between them. The germline V gene (reference sequence) provides CDR1 DFQATT and CDR2 SNEGSKA.